This section outlines one TCR beta chain sequence together with its context. V was clipped by 0 bases and J by 5 bases; unmatched bases: 6. The germline V gene encodes CDR1 MNHNY and CDR2 SVGAGI (reference sequence). The length of the CDR3 is 17 residues. Combining a sample-barcoded 5' primer with a J-beta primer mix, a second PCR ran for roughly 6 to 12 cycles. All cDNA molecules were each tagged by a template-switch adaptor with 12 random nucleotides. Via MiXCR, TCRdb re-called the 5' RACE reads, giving one row per CDR3 protein. Here the sample spans about 830,000 distinct CDR3 sequences, roughly 60% being singletons. The data derive from a study of blood T cells in healthy people across ages. Extracted total RNA amounted to at least 6 micrograms for each sample.

The V call is TRBV6-6, the J call TRBJ2-2, with 10 positions matching TRBD2. The TCR originated in a man between 25 and 39 years old in good health. The specimen was blood. CDR3: CASSYSPASGRTGELFF. DNA of the CDR3: TGTGCCAGCAGTTACTCACCCGCTAGCGGGAGAACCGGGGAGCTGTTTTTT.